One sample yielded the 29 T cell receptor beta chains listed below, sequenced in a study of blood T cell repertoires in COVID-19. Sequencing was performed with immunoSEQ multiplex PCR; in TCRdb, only in-frame clones are kept and a portion is missing. Among around 190,000 clones listed, about 90% were seen once. The specimen sequenced was PBMCs or T cells enriched from blood (not recorded which). All receptors derive from a woman aged 18-29 years who had recovered from COVID-19.

This chain joins TRBV5-6 and TRBJ1-2, with TRBD1 identical over 7 bases. J gave up 7 bases and V 5 bases, and 5 bases lay outside the gene matches. This CDR3 spans 12 amino acids. The germline V gene has CDR1 SGHDT and CDR2 YYEEEE. In nucleotides, the CDR3 is TGTGCCAGCAGAAGACAGGGTAGTGGCTACACCTTC. This gives the protein CASRRQGSGYTF.

The J gene is TRBJ1-2, the V gene TRBV3-1 (or the pseudogene TRBV3-2); TRBD1 aligns across 8 bases. J gave up 4 bases and V 4 bases, and 5 bases lay outside the gene matches. Germline loops: CDR1 LGHDT, CDR2 YNNKEL (reference sequence). The CDR3 has 14 residues. CDR3 nucleotides: TGTGCCAGCAGCCTTACCGGACAGGGCTATGGCTACACCTTC. This sequence encodes CASSLTGQGYGYTF.

The chain links TRBV6-1 to TRBJ2-1; D gene unclear. V was cut by 0 bases and J by 3 bases, with 6 bases left in between. The CDR3 length is 14 residues. Germline V gene lookup returns CDR1 MNHNS and CDR2 SASEGT. CDR3 loop: CASSEAEVYNEQFF. Here the CDR3 DNA reads TGTGCCAGCAGTGAAGCTGAGGTCTACAATGAGCAGTTCTTC.

This rearrangement joins TRBV21-1 to TRBJ2-1; the DNA was not compared with TRBD2, the D call given in the table. TRBV21-1 is shown as a pseudogene. The CDR3 length is 16 residues. In DNA, the CDR3 is TGTGCCAGCAGCCCCGTCTGGGCGGGGAAAAACAATGAGCAGTTCTTC. This codes for CASSPVWAGKNNEQFF.

The CDR3 loop is CAAKGVAGELFF. The CDR3 DNA follows: TGTGCCGCTAAGGGGGTAGCGGGGGAGCTGTTTTTT. J is TRBJ2-2 and V is TRBV7-2; possibly TRBD1 for D (6 bases). V lost 11 bases and J lost 8, with 15 bases in between. This CDR3 is 12 amino acids long. Looked up from germline, CDR1 is SGHTA and CDR2 is FQGNSA.

This clone was seen once. The V and J genes are TRBV3-1 (or the pseudogene TRBV3-2) and TRBJ2-5; 8 bases map to TRBD1. Germline CDR1 and CDR2: LGHDT and YNNKEL (reference sequence). V was pared by 4 bases and J by 4 bases, with 8 bases of the junction left unmatched. The CDR3 extends over 15 amino acids. The CDR3 reads CASSPLDRGRETQYF. The DNA for the CDR3 is TGTGCCAGCAGCCCCCTAGACAGGGGCCGAGAGACCCAGTACTTC.

This chain connects TRBV27 to TRBJ2-3, with TRBD2 identical over 11 bases. The CDR3 sequence is 16 residues long. The germline V gene encodes CDR1 MNHEY and CDR2 SMNVEV (reference sequence). J was trimmed by 2 bases and V by 4 bases; bases with no gene match: 5. The CDR3 DNA is TGTGCCAGCAGTTCCCTAGCGGGGGGCTACACAGATACGCAGTATTTT. This encodes CASSSLAGGYTDTQYF.

V and J are TRBV2 and TRBJ2-1; 9 nucleotides line up with TRBD2. Germline CDR1 reads SNHLY; CDR2 reads FYNNEI. The J segment lost 9 bases and the V segment lost 2 bases, leaving 8 bases of the junction unmatched. The CDR3 sequence is 15 residues long. Written as DNA, the CDR3 is TGTGCCAGCAGTGAACAGCGGGAGGCCCAAGGTGAGCAGTTCTTC. It encodes CASSEQREAQGEQFF.

This clone has more than one count but fewer than ten. The chain employs TRBV7-2 and TRBJ2-2; possibly TRBD1 for D (6 bases). Germline CDR1 reads SGHTA; CDR2 reads FQGNSA. This CDR3 has 15 residues. Trimming cost V 0 bases and J 5 bases, with 10 bases left between them. The CDR3 is CASSLAGTQTGELFF. As DNA, the CDR3 is TGTGCCAGCAGCTTAGCCGGGACACAAACCGGGGAGCTGTTTTTT.

The V gene is TRBV27, the J gene TRBJ1-1; TRBD1 matches at 8 bases. The germline V gene has CDR1 MNHEY and CDR2 SMNVEV (reference sequence). The ends lost 8 bases at V and 4 bases at J; junction bases unmatched: 6. The CDR3 contains 13 residues. CDR3 bases: TGTGCCAGCGGACAGGGTGTGGGCACTGAAGCTTTCTTT. Translating it yields CASGQGVGTEAFF.

The genes are TRBV18 and TRBJ1-2, with D possibly TRBD1 on 5 matching bases. Trimming cost V 0 bases and J 8 bases, with 19 bases left between them. CDR3 size: 16 residues. Germline V CDR1 and CDR2: KGHSH, LQKENI. CDR3 region: CASSPPVGQGFFGYTF. The CDR3 bases are TGTGCCAGCTCACCACCGGTCGGGCAGGGTTTTTTCGGCTACACCTTC.

This clone was picked up one time. The chain combines TRBV4-1 with TRBJ1-3, with D maybe TRBD1 (5 bases). Per the germline V gene, CDR1 is MGHRA and CDR2 is YSYEKL. The CDR3 has 15 amino acids. The ends were cut back, 4 bases at V and 0 bases at J, with 10 bases in the middle. The CDR3 nucleotides are TGCGCCAGCAGCCCCAGGGAAAGCTCTGGAAACACCATATATTTT. Protein sequence: CASSPRESSGNTIYF.

V gene TRBV7-9 combines with J gene TRBJ1-6; D is possibly TRBD1 (6 bases). CDR1 and CDR2 (germline): SEHNR, FQNEAQ (reference sequence). The CDR3 has 15 residues. The ends were cut back, 3 bases at V and 7 bases at J, with 13 bases in the middle. The CDR3 nucleotides are TGTGCCAGCAGCTTGTGGGACACGGAGAATTCACCCCTCCACTTT. Encoded protein: CASSLWDTENSPLHF.

The chain joins TRBV27 to TRBJ1-2; 9 nucleotides match TRBD1. Germline CDR1 reads MNHEY; CDR2 reads SMNVEV (reference sequence). V dropped 8 bases and J dropped 7; count of bases not matched to a gene: 8. The CDR3 covers 13 residues. The CDR3 region has the DNA TGTGCCAGCTGGGACAGGGCTTTTTCTGGCTACACCTTC. As protein: CASWDRAFSGYTF.

This rearrangement joins TRBV7-2 to TRBJ1-1; D unresolved. Germline lookup yields CDR1 SGHTA and CDR2 FQGNSA. CDR3 size: 14 residues. Trimming left V 5 bases short and J 1 base short, with 11 bases between. CDR3 in amino acids: CASSPQSENTEAFF. Here the CDR3 DNA reads TGTGCCAGCAGCCCCCAGTCTGAGAACACTGAAGCTTTCTTT.

This sequence joins TRBV24-1 and TRBJ2-7, with a weak D call TRBD2 (5 bases). The CDR3 totals 12 residues. Germline-derived CDR1 and CDR2 are KGHDR and SFDVKD. Trimming pared 9 bases from V and 0 bases from J, leaving 8 bases between. CDR3: CATPGCSYEQYF. The CDR3 DNA sequence: TGTGCCACCCCGGGATGCTCCTACGAGCAGTACTTC.

A remark on this clone: An end of the junction does not agree with germline; a read error may underlie this. The chain carries TRBV25-1 and TRBJ2-1, with 9 bases matching TRBD1. CDR1 is MGHDK, CDR2 SYGVNS, per germline. This CDR3 has 14 amino acids. CDR3 sequence reads: CASSRTGDYDEQFF. The CDR3, as DNA: TGTGCCAGCAGCCGGACAGGGGACTACGATGAGCAGTTCTTC.

The gene calls are TRBV9 and TRBJ1-2; D perhaps matches TRBD1 (5 bases). Per the germline V gene, CDR1 is SGDLS and CDR2 is YYNGEE. V gave up 3 bases and J gave up 8 bases, with 17 bases separating them. This CDR3 has 14 residues. As DNA, the CDR3 is TGTGCCAGCAGCGGTACCAGGGACTTCGGGGGCTACACCTTC. It codes for CASSGTRDFGGYTF.

This chain joins TRBV3-1 (or the pseudogene TRBV3-2) and TRBJ1-2, with 8 bases identical to TRBD1. Losses at the gene ends were 0 bases for V and 6 bases for J; bases not matched to a gene: 15. The CDR3 length is 18 residues. CDR1 is LGHDT, CDR2 YNNKEL, per germline (reference sequence). The DNA of the CDR3 is TGTGCCAGCAGCCAAGAGTCTCGGGACAGGCAGAATGAGGATGGCTACACCTTC. It specifies CASSQESRDRQNEDGYTF.

This chain links TRBV6-1 with TRBJ2-1, with TRBD2 matching 11 bases. CDR3 length equals 15 residues. Trimming at V came to 3 bases and at J to 8 bases, leaving 6 bases not matched to a gene. Looked up from germline, CDR1 is MNHNS and CDR2 is SASEGT. The CDR3 nucleotides are TGTGCCAGCAGTGATAGCGGGGGGGCCTTTGATGAGCAGTTCTTC. Translating gives CASSDSGGAFDEQFF.

The rearrangement joins TRBV7-2 to TRBJ2-5; possible D gene TRBD2, 5 bases. CDR1 and CDR2 (germline): SGHTA, FQGNSA. V was trimmed by 5 bases and J by 5 bases, leaving 12 bases between them. This CDR3 has 13 residues. The CDR3 coding sequence is TGTGCCAGCAGCGCCACTAGAGGGGAGACCCAGTACTTC. It specifies CASSATRGETQYF.

The rearrangement uses TRBV2 and TRBJ1-2, with D unresolved. This CDR3 is built from 17 residues. Germline V gene lookup returns CDR1 SNHLY and CDR2 FYNNEI. Trimming removed 4 bases from V and 1 base from J, with 19 bases in between. Written as DNA, the CDR3 is TGTGCCAGCAGTGCCCCGGCGGGCGCAGGATTTAACTATGGCTACACCTTC. Residues: CASSAPAGAGFNYGYTF. The full variable domain, completed using reference TRBV2 and TRBJ1-2, is EPEVTQTPSHQVTQMGQEVILRCVPISNHLYFYWYRQILGQKVEFLVSFYNNEISEKSEIFDDQFSVERPDGSNFTLKIRSTKLEDSAMYFCASSAPAGAGFNYGYTFGSGTRLTVV.

J is TRBJ2-7 and V is TRBV6-2 or TRBV6-3; the D gene is possibly TRBD2 (6 bases). CDR3 length: 12 amino acids. Germline-derived CDR1 and CDR2 are MNHEY and SVGEGT. Trimming cost V 6 bases and J 3 bases, with 9 bases left between them. The CDR3: CASSASVYEQYF. The CDR3 nucleotides read TGTGCCAGCAGCGCTAGCGTCTACGAGCAGTACTTC.

The chain employs TRBV10-3 and TRBJ1-3; 8 bases line up with TRBD1. Looked up from germline, CDR1 is ENHRY and CDR2 is SYGVKD. The V and J ends lost 3 bases and 2 bases, in that order; junction bases with no gene match: 3. The CDR3 is made up of 15 amino acids. The CDR3 sequence is CAISDSGGPGNTIYF. CDR3 DNA sequence: TGTGCCATCAGTGATTCAGGGGGCCCTGGAAACACCATATATTTT.

The chain recombines TRBV7-6 with TRBJ2-2, with D perhaps TRBD1 (5 bases). The germline V gene has CDR1 SGHVS and CDR2 FNYEAQ. V was cut by 1 base and J by 2 bases, with 14 bases left in between. The CDR3 is made up of 17 amino acids. This CDR3 is CASSLGPGRGNTGELFF. The CDR3 DNA is TGTGCCAGCAGCTTAGGGCCCGGAAGGGGCAACACCGGGGAGCTGTTTTTT.

The table lists this clone with a count of one. The J gene is TRBJ2-7, the V gene TRBV7-2; 8 nucleotides line up with TRBD2. This CDR3 spans 13 amino acids. Unmatched junction bases numbered 5, after V lost 3 bases and J lost 7 bases. In germline, CDR1 is SGHTA, CDR2 FQGNSA. CDR3 sequence: CASSFSVAGEQYF. CDR3 nucleotides: TGTGCCAGCAGCTTTTCCGTAGCGGGGGAGCAGTACTTC.

The V call is TRBV3-1 (or the pseudogene TRBV3-2), the J call TRBJ1-2; D call uncertain. The CDR3 runs to 15 residues. CDR1 and CDR2 (germline): LGHDT, YNNKEL (reference sequence). Deletions cut 0 bases from V and 1 base from J, with 9 bases between. The CDR3 spells CASSQERGDNYGYTF. The CDR3 region has the DNA TGTGCCAGCAGCCAAGAACGCGGGGATAACTATGGCTACACCTTC.

This CDR3 is CASSPRTGQNEKLFF. CDR3 nucleotide sequence: TGTGCCAGCAGCCCAAGGACAGGTCAAAATGAAAAACTGTTTTTT. The chain carries TRBV5-6 and TRBJ1-4, with TRBD1 identical over 7 bases. V gave up 4 bases and J gave up 5 bases; unmatched junction bases: 8. The V gene's germline CDR1 is SGHDT and CDR2 YYEEEE. This CDR3 region has 15 residues.

This chain joins TRBV5-4 and TRBJ1-2; 11 bases fit TRBD1. This CDR3 has 16 residues. Per the germline V gene, CDR1 is SGHNT and CDR2 is YYREEE (reference sequence). Losses at the gene ends were 4 bases for V and 6 bases for J; bases not matched to a gene: 11. The CDR3 DNA follows: TGTGCCAGCAGCCGAGGGGGACAGGGGGTTGGAGATGGCTACACCTTC. It encodes CASSRGGQGVGDGYTF.